This is a list of T cell receptor beta chains from one sample in a study of blood T cell repertoires in COVID-19. Using immunoSEQ multiplex PCR, the repertoire was profiled, and TCRdb retains in-frame clones only, with some absent. Of around 260,000 clones listed, around four fifths are singletons. The sequencing sample was made of peripheral blood. These receptors were obtained from a woman aged 45-60 years who had recovered from COVID-19. CDR3s include the opening cysteine and the closing phenylalanine or tryptophan. A D gene is named only where the DNA matches it firmly. Only part of the rows carry a size: once, few, many, or a class if the clone is expanded.

clone_size d_call j_call v_call cdr3_nt cdr3_aa
. TRBD2 TRBJ2-3 TRBV27 TGTGCCAGCAGTCGCGGGGCCGGGACTAGCGGCGACACAGATACGCAGTATTTT CASSRGAGTSGDTDTQYF
. . TRBJ2-3 TRBV28 TGTGCCAGCACCTTCAAGTGGGCTTGGGATACGCAGTATTTT CASTFKWAWDTQYF
. . TRBJ2-2 TRBV2 TGTGCCAGCAGGAGTTCTCACACAGGGATCGGGGAGCTGTTTTTT CASRSSHTGIGELFF
. TRBD1 TRBJ2-4 TRBV27 TGTGCCAGCAGTTATGGGTACCAGGGGGCTGGGACCAAAAACATTCAGTACTTC CASSYGYQGAGTKNIQYF
. . TRBJ1-2 TRBV27 TGTGCCAGCAGCCTACAGGGCTTGGAAGGCTACACCTTC CASSLQGLEGYTF
few TRBD2 TRBJ2-7 TRBV5-6 TGTGCCAGCAGCCCGGGACTAGCTCGGGAGCAGTACTTC CASSPGLAREQYF
. TRBD1 TRBJ2-2 TRBV7-7 TGTGCCAGCAGCTTAATAACAGGGGCTAACACCGGGGAGCTGTTTTTT CASSLITGANTGELFF
. TRBD2 TRBJ2-3 TRBV5-1 TGCGCCAGCAGCTTGGTGGGACTAGCGGGGGGCCTCACAGATACGCAGTATTTT CASSLVGLAGGLTDTQYF
. . TRBJ1-1 TRBV9 TGTGCCAGCAGCGTAGATTTCAGGACTGAAGCTTTCTTT CASSVDFRTEAFF
. TRBD1 TRBJ1-4 TRBV19 TGTGCCAGTAGACCCCAGGGGGATGAAAAACTGTTTTTT CASRPQGDEKLFF
. TRBD2 TRBJ2-5 TRBV27 TGTGCCAGCAGTTTTTGGATGGCGGGAGGGAGCCAAGAGACCCAGTACTTC CASSFWMAGGSQETQYF
. . TRBJ2-3 TRBV11-1 TGTGCCAGCAGCTTAGGGACACCGATCACAGATACGCAGTATTTT CASSLGTPITDTQYF
. TRBD2 TRBJ2-1 TRBV7-9 TGTGCCAGCAGCCTAGGCGGGAGAGAGGATGAGCAGTTCTTC CASSLGGREDEQFF
. TRBD1 TRBJ2-3 TRBV18 TGTCCCCTAGAACAGGGGGAGGATACGCAGTATTTT CPLEQGEDTQYF
. TRBD2 TRBJ2-5 TRBV7-9 TGTGCCAGCAGCTTAGGTGGCCAAGCGGGGGAGACCCAGTACTTC CASSLGGQAGETQYF
. TRBD1 TRBJ2-3 TRBV28 TGTGCCAGCAGTCCCGGACAGGCCGATACGCAGTATTTT CASSPGQADTQYF
. . TRBJ2-5 TRBV19 TGTGCCAGTAGTATGGGGCAGAGTCGCACCCAGTACTTC CASSMGQSRTQYF
. . TRBJ2-5 TRBV4-1 TGCGCCAGCAGCCACCGACAGGGGAGGGGGACCCAGTACTTC CASSHRQGRGTQYF
. TRBD2 TRBJ2-3 TRBV6-5 TGTGCCAGCAGTCGTAGCGGGGAGGATACGCAGTATTTT CASSRSGEDTQYF
. TRBD2 TRBJ2-1 TRBV9 TGTGCCAGCAGCGTAGCTCCTAGCGGGAGGGAAATTTACAATGAGCAGTTCTTC CASSVAPSGREIYNEQFF
. . TRBJ1-4 TRBV28 TGTGCCAGCAGTTTACAACCACCCCCGGGTGAAAAACTGTTTTTT CASSLQPPPGEKLFF
. TRBD2 TRBJ2-1 TRBV5-5 TGTGCCAGCAGCTTGACCGGGACTAGCGGTTACAATGAGCAGTTCTTC CASSLTGTSGYNEQFF
once . TRBJ2-1 TRBV29-1 TGCAGCGTTGAAGATCATGTCGAGAGCTCCTACAATGAGCAGTTCTTC CSVEDHVESSYNEQFF